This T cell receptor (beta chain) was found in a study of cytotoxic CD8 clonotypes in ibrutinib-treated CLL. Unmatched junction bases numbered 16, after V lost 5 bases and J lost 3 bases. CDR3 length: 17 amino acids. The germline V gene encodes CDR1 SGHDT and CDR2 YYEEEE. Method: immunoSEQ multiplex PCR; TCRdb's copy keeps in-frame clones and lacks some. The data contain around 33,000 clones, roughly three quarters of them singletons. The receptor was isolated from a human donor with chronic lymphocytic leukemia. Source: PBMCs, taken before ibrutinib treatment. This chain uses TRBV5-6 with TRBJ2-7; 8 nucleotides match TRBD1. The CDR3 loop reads CASSQNPARDRHYEQYF. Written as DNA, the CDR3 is TGTGCCAGCAGTCAGAACCCCGCCCGGGACAGGCACTACGAGCAGTACTTC.